This T cell receptor (beta chain) appears in the sequencing data of a study of molecular identifiers for immune sequencing clone quantification. The wider study: Split five ways in replicates, RNA from around 18,000 or 91,000 naive CD8 cells had four portions sequenced. Study-wide results and limits: Effector cells had over 98% of their molecules in clones above 20 RNA copies, while naive cells had under 1%.

TCRdb called the PCR reads again in MiXCR, with one record for every CDR3 protein. The sample has approximately 550,000 distinct CDR3 sequences, approximately 25% seen once. A word on this clonotype: Its antigen is unknown.

With 10%, 30% or 50% of RNA, about 20,000 to 1,100,000 naive CD8 T cells were sequenced. When naive CD8 T cells were sorted, they were gated as CD8+CD4-CCR7+CD45RA+. This receptor was identified in a human donor in good health. Some libraries in this study had Jurkat cell RNA spiked in. Source material: naive CD8+ T cells from blood, with Jurkat cell RNA spiked in. The subset is: FACS-sorted CD8+CD4-CCR7+CD45RA+ naive T cells.

The CDR3, as DNA: TGTGCCAGCAGCCAAGCCCCAGGGTGGGACGAGACCCAGTACTTC. This translates into CASSQAPGWDETQYF. The V call is TRBV3-1, the J call TRBJ2-5; TRBD1 or TRBD2 may be the D gene (5 bases each). V lost 1 base, J lost 5 bases, and 14 bases lay in between. This CDR3 has 15 residues. CDR1 LGHDT and CDR2 YNNKEL come from the germline V gene (reference sequence).